Shown below are 2 T cell receptor beta chains from a single sample sequenced in a study of identical twins. TCRdb called the 5' RACE reads again in MiXCR, with one record for every CDR3 protein. The data contain 690,000 or so distinct CDR3 sequences, around 5.7% of them singletons. The specimen was naive T cells sorted from blood. Source of these receptors: a man younger than 35 in good health.

DNA of the CDR3: TGTGCCATCAGTTCGGACGGGGGAGCGGCCATGAACAATGAGCAGTTCTTC. Translation gives CAISSDGGAAMNNEQFF. This chain links TRBV10-3 with TRBJ2-1; tentatively, D is TRBD2 (6 bases). The CDR3 is 17 residues long. Germline lookup yields CDR1 ENHRY and CDR2 SYGVKD. Trimming took 5 bases from V and 5 from J, leaving 22 bases between them.

In this sample, this clonotype turned up a few times. The rearrangement joins TRBV5-5 to TRBJ2-7, with 11 bases fitting TRBD2. V was pared by 4 bases and J by 0 bases, with 3 bases of the junction left unmatched. CDR1 SGHKS and CDR2 YYEKEE come from the germline V gene (reference sequence). This CDR3 contains 15 residues. CDR3 nucleotides: TGTGCCAGCAGCCCTAGCGGGAGGAGCTCCTACGAGCAGTACGTC. Protein: CASSPSGRSSYEQYV.